Presented here are 31 T cell receptor beta chains from one specimen sequenced in a study of metastatic and nonmetastatic thyroid tumors. TCRdb reprocessed the PCR reads via MiXCR. This table has around 23,000 clones, just over 14% appearing once. No patient received treatment before thyroid surgery. The sequencing input was tumor tissue. These TCRs come from a female donor with papillary thyroid cancer or a benign thyroid nodule (not recorded which). Some clones in this sample may be carry-over from other donors' samples.

This clone occurred many times. V gene TRBV5-4 combines with J gene TRBJ1-2, with 8 positions matching TRBD1. Unmatched junction bases numbered 10, after V lost 4 bases and J lost 8 bases. The germline V gene has CDR1 SGHNT and CDR2 YYREEE (reference sequence). The CDR3 contains 14 residues. The CDR3 region is CASSADRGLAGYTF. In DNA form, the CDR3 reads TGTGCCAGCAGCGCCGACAGGGGTTTAGCGGGCTACACCTTC.

Sample share makes this clone medium-sized (0.01 to 0.1%). The chain employs TRBV10-3 and TRBJ1-1; D uncertain. V was shortened by 7 bases and J by 6 bases, with 9 bases between the two germline ends. The CDR3 sequence is 11 residues long. Germline V CDR1 and CDR2: ENHRY, SYGVKD. In DNA form, the CDR3 reads TGTGCCATCAAGGGCCAGGCTGAAGCTTTCTTT. This translates into CAIKGQAEAFF.

This clone appeared many times. The V call is TRBV20-1, the J call TRBJ2-1; 11 nucleotides align to TRBD2. Germline CDR1 DFQATT, CDR2 SNEGSKA (reference sequence). The CDR3 consists of 16 residues. The V segment lost 4 bases and the J segment 3 bases; nucleotides outside the gene matches: 8. For the CDR3, the DNA is TGCAGTGCTATTATTAGCGGGAGGGCCTTCTACAATGAGCAGTTCTTC. It yields the protein CSAIISGRAFYNEQFF.

Many counts were recorded for this clone. This rearrangement joins TRBV30 to TRBJ2-1; weak D call: TRBD2 (6 bases). The germline V and J ends were trimmed by 3 bases and 7 bases, with 10 bases remaining between them. CDR1 and CDR2 from the germline V gene are GTSNPN and SVGIG (reference sequence). CDR3 length equals 12 residues. Here the CDR3 DNA reads TGTGCCTGGAGCTTAGCGGAGAATGAGCAGTTCTTC. Encoded protein: CAWSLAENEQFF.

Sample share makes this clone medium-sized. The same CDR3 also results from other DNA sequences found in this sample. The genes are TRBV24-1 and TRBJ2-7; D gene ambiguous. CDR1 and CDR2 from the germline V gene are KGHDR and SFDVKD. V was shortened by 5 bases and J by 1 base, with 5 bases between the two germline ends. This CDR3 contains 12 residues. The CDR3 sequence: CATSGGSYEQYF. For the CDR3, the DNA is TGTGCCACCAGTGGAGGATCCTACGAGCAGTACTTC.

This clone has ten or more counts. The chain uses TRBV5-1 and TRBJ1-1; tentatively, D is TRBD1 (5 bases). The germline V gene encodes CDR1 SGHRS and CDR2 YFSETQ. The V end lost 0 bases, the J end lost 6 bases, and 15 bases lay between the germline ends. CDR3 size: 15 residues. The CDR3 DNA follows: TGCGCCAGCAGCTTGGCCCCAAGAGGGGAATCTGAAGCTTTCTTT. Residues: CASSLAPRGESEAFF.

Ten or more counts support this clone. This rearrangement joins TRBV18 to TRBJ2-1; the match to TRBD2 covers 9 bases. J gave up 3 bases and V 4 bases, and 7 bases lay outside the gene matches. CDR3 length: 16 amino acids. From germline, CDR1 is KGHSH and CDR2 LQKENI. CDR3 DNA: TGTGCCAGCTCACGGACGGGCGGGAGGGTCTACAATGAGCAGTTCTTC. This translates into CASSRTGGRVYNEQFF. Full variable domain (outside the CDR3, taken from reference TRBV18 and TRBJ2-1): NAGVMQNPRHLVRRRGQEARLRCSPMKGHSHVYWYRQLPEEGLKFMVYLQKENIIDESGMPKERFSAEFPKEGPSILRIQQVVRGDSAAYFCASSRTGGRVYNEQFFGPGTRLTVL.

This clone has at least ten counts. This chain connects TRBV2 to TRBJ1-2; weak D call: TRBD1 (5 bases). The CDR3 length is 14 residues. Per the germline V gene, CDR1 is SNHLY and CDR2 is FYNNEI. V lost 2 bases, J lost 8 bases, and 15 bases lay in between. CDR3 in amino acids: CASSETREGYGYTF. CDR3 bases: TGTGCCAGCAGTGAAACCAGGGAGGGTTACGGCTACACCTTC.

This clone was recorded many times. The chain combines TRBV7-9 with TRBJ1-2, with D possibly matching TRBD1 (5 bases). V was shortened by 0 bases and J by 5 bases, with 13 bases between the two germline ends. The CDR3 covers 15 residues. CDR1 is SEHNR and CDR2 is FQNEAQ in the germline V gene (reference sequence). CDR3 nucleotides: TGTGCCAGCAGCTTAGCTGAGAGGGACTTATATGGCTACACCTTC. It codes for CASSLAERDLYGYTF.

This clone was counted many times. The chain uses TRBV10-3 and TRBJ2-5, with 10 nucleotides matching TRBD1. V lost 6 bases and J lost 3; bases outside the gene matches: 4. Germline-derived CDR1 and CDR2 are ENHRY and SYGVKD. The CDR3 is 14 residues long. In DNA form, the CDR3 reads TGTGCCATCAGCTTGACAGGGGGCGAAGAGACCCAGTACTTC. Residues: CAISLTGGEETQYF.

This clone was detected many times. V is TRBV6-2 or TRBV6-3 and J is TRBJ1-1, with a weak D call TRBD1 (6 bases). The V gene lost 7 bases and the J gene lost 3 bases, with 24 bases spanning the gap. This CDR3 comprises 17 residues. Germline CDR1 is MNHEY and CDR2 is SVGEGT. The CDR3 loop is CASTQRGARTLDTEAFF. The CDR3 bases are TGTGCCAGCACCCAGAGGGGGGCGCGGACTCTGGACACTGAAGCTTTCTTT.

This clone was seen a few times. The genes are TRBV12-3 or TRBV12-4 and TRBJ2-1, with D possibly matching TRBD2 (5 bases). This CDR3 comprises 11 residues. The V gene lost 4 bases and the J gene lost 15 bases, with 13 bases spanning the gap. The CDR3 loop is CASSSLGEGFF. The CDR3 region has the DNA TGTGCCAGCAGTTCCCTGGGAGAGGGGTTCTTC.

V is TRBV6-1 and J is TRBJ1-2, with 7 bases aligning to TRBD1. The CDR3 loop spans 15 amino acids. The ends lost 7 bases at V and 2 bases at J; junction bases unmatched: 10. The V gene's germline CDR1 is MNHNS and CDR2 SASEGT. The CDR3 DNA is TGTGCCAGCACCCCAAACCCGACAGGGAACTATGGCTACACCTTC. Translation gives CASTPNPTGNYGYTF.

The chain joins TRBV5-6 to TRBJ2-3; D uncertain. Per germline, CDR1 SGHDT and CDR2 YYEEEE. The ends were cut back, 0 bases at V and 11 bases at J, with 10 bases in the middle. CDR3 length: 12 amino acids. CDR3: CASSLGLGLQYF. CDR3 coding DNA: TGTGCCAGCAGCTTGGGACTCGGATTGCAGTATTTT.

The chain uses TRBV20-1 and TRBJ2-1, with 7 bases that match TRBD2. V lost 8 bases to trimming and J lost 10 bases; unmatched junction nucleotides: 11. Germline assignment: CDR1 DFQATT and CDR2 SNEGSKA (reference sequence). This CDR3 spans 12 amino acids. Here the CDR3 DNA reads TGCAGTAGGGGCGGGAGTGCCGGGGAGCAGTTCTTC. Translating gives CSRGGSAGEQFF.

There are many counts of this clone. This rearrangement joins TRBV4-1 to TRBJ2-5; D might be TRBD1 (6 bases). CDR3 size: 15 residues. V was shortened by 1 base and J by 0 bases, with 9 bases between the two germline ends. Germline CDR1 reads MGHRA; CDR2 reads YSYEKL. In DNA, the CDR3 is TGCGCCAGCAGCCAAGGGACAGCGAACCAAGAGACCCAGTACTTC. As protein: CASSQGTANQETQYF.

This clone was seen ten or more times. The chain carries TRBV6-5 and TRBJ2-6, with a weak D call TRBD1 (5 bases). CDR1 and CDR2 from the germline V gene are MNHEY and SVGAGI. The CDR3 consists of 19 residues. V was shortened by 2 bases and J by 0 bases, with 17 bases between the two germline ends. Written as DNA, the CDR3 is TGTGCCAGCAGTTACCCTAAAGGCAGGGAATCCTCTGGGGCCAACGTCCTGACTTTC. The encoded protein is CASSYPKGRESSGANVLTF.

In regard to this clone: A read error may account for a junction end that differs from germline. This sequence joins TRBV20-1 and TRBJ1-1, with a weak D call TRBD1 (6 bases). Germline V gene sequence: CDR1 DFQATT, CDR2 SNEGSKA (reference sequence). The CDR3 has 15 residues. CDR3 bases: TGCAGTGCGAGAGGGGACAACCTTGGGAACACTGAAGCTTTCTTT. Amino acids: CSARGDNLGNTEAFF.

The chain carries TRBV20-1 and TRBJ2-7, with a possible D match to TRBD2 (6 bases). Germline V gives CDR1 DFQATT, CDR2 SNEGSKA (reference sequence). This CDR3 has 16 amino acids. The V and J ends lost 3 bases and 2 bases respectively, with 20 bases between them. The CDR3 region is CSARATGTSFPYEQYF. DNA for the CDR3: TGCAGTGCTAGGGCGACCGGGACTTCGTTTCCCTACGAGCAGTACTTC.

The rearrangement uses TRBV6-1 and TRBJ2-5, with 7 positions matching TRBD1. The germline gives CDR1 MNHNS, CDR2 SASEGT. This CDR3 spans 14 amino acids. Trimming cost V 5 bases and J 13 bases; bases outside gene matches: 16. CDR3 amino acids: CASSILSGQENSYF. As DNA, the CDR3 is TGTGCCAGCAGTATCCTATCCGGACAGGAGAACTCGTACTTC.

This clone has at least ten counts. The V gene is TRBV10-2, the J gene TRBJ2-7; tentatively, D is TRBD1 (6 bases). The length of the CDR3 is 12 residues. Trimming took 5 bases from V and 4 from J, leaving 9 bases between them. Germline lookup yields CDR1 WSHSY and CDR2 SAAADI. The CDR3 coding sequence is TGCGCCAGCAGTCCGGACAGTTACGAGCAGTACTTC. Its protein product is CASSPDSYEQYF.

Many counts were recorded for this clone. This chain links TRBV18 with TRBJ1-1; D remains unclear. CDR3 length: 12 amino acids. Germline V gene lookup returns CDR1 KGHSH and CDR2 LQKENI. Trimming took 3 bases from V and 7 from J, leaving 9 bases between them. The CDR3 sequence is CASSPRLGEAFF. The CDR3 DNA reads TGTGCCAGCTCACCTCGTTTGGGTGAAGCTTTCTTT.

The gene calls are TRBV12-3 or TRBV12-4 and TRBJ2-3, with D maybe TRBD1 (5 bases). Trimming took 5 bases from V and 4 from J, leaving 13 bases between them. This CDR3 is built from 14 residues. The CDR3 region is CASSGQLDADTQYF. DNA for the CDR3: TGTGCCAGCAGTGGACAATTAGATGCAGATACGCAGTATTTT.

This clone was seen more than once but under ten times. The chain joins TRBV12-3 or TRBV12-4 to TRBJ2-5; D remains unclear. The CDR3 totals 13 residues. The V and J ends lost 7 bases and 4 bases respectively, with 13 bases between them. The CDR3 protein is CASTSILGETQYF. CDR3 DNA: TGTGCCAGCACTTCGATTTTAGGAGAGACCCAGTACTTC.

This clone ranks as large. Other DNA sequences within the sample encode an identical CDR3. The chain combines TRBV2 with TRBJ1-3; a possible D gene is TRBD1 (6 bases). The CDR3 is 14 residues long. The V gene lost 9 bases and the J gene lost 0 bases, with 12 bases spanning the gap. In germline, CDR1 is SNHLY, CDR2 FYNNEI. CDR3 sequence (DNA): TGTGCCAGATCGACAGGAGACTCTGGAAACACCATATATTTT. It encodes CARSTGDSGNTIYF.

The chain carries TRBV6-1 and TRBJ2-5, with D possibly matching TRBD2 (6 bases). The length of the CDR3 is 13 residues. V lost 4 bases and J 2 bases, leaving 8 bases between the germline ends. The germline gives CDR1 MNHNS, CDR2 SASEGT. The CDR3 protein is CASSAGEQETQYF. The CDR3, as DNA: TGTGCCAGCAGTGCGGGAGAGCAAGAGACCCAGTACTTC.

This clone has ten or more counts. This sequence joins TRBV5-1 and TRBJ1-5; 8 bases match TRBD1. The germline V gene has CDR1 SGHRS and CDR2 YFSETQ. Trimming took 4 bases from V and 4 from J; bases not matched to a gene: 7. CDR3 length: 15 residues. The CDR3 nucleotides read TGCGCCAGCAGCGTGCAGGGGGCCGTAAATCAGCCCCAGCATTTT. This codes for CASSVQGAVNQPQHF.

The J gene is TRBJ2-3, the V gene TRBV11-2, with 7 bases that match TRBD2. There are 18 residues in the CDR3. With V trimmed by 0 bases and J by 2 bases, 11 bases remained unmatched. In germline, CDR1 is SGHAT, CDR2 FQNNGV. The CDR3 here is CASSLDVLVAGVTDTQYF. CDR3 sequence (DNA): TGTGCCAGCAGCTTAGATGTCCTAGTGGCGGGGGTCACAGATACGCAGTATTTT.

This clone was found many times. This chain uses TRBV30 with TRBJ1-5, with a weak D call TRBD1 (6 bases). V lost 3 bases and J lost 0, with 12 bases in between. Germline V gene lookup returns CDR1 GTSNPN and CDR2 SVGIG (reference sequence). The CDR3 totals 15 residues. DNA for the CDR3: TGTGCCTGGAGCGGGGGCAGGGATAGCAATCAGCCCCAGCATTTT. Its translation: CAWSGGRDSNQPQHF.

This clone occurred many times. J is TRBJ1-1 and V is TRBV6-1; D gene ambiguous. This CDR3 spans 15 amino acids. Trimming took 7 bases from V and 1 from J, leaving 16 bases between them. The germline gives CDR1 MNHNS, CDR2 SASEGT. The CDR3 loop reads CASTPEVRENTEAFF. CDR3 bases: TGTGCCAGCACCCCCGAGGTGCGGGAGAACACTGAAGCTTTCTTT.

This clone was counted at least ten times. This sequence joins TRBV11-2 and TRBJ2-3; no reliable D call. Trimming left V 4 bases short and J 2 bases short, with 4 bases between. The germline V gene has CDR1 SGHAT and CDR2 FQNNGV. CDR3 size: 12 residues. CDR3 sequence: CASSSNTDTQYF. Written as DNA, the CDR3 is TGTGCCAGCAGCTCCAACACAGATACGCAGTATTTT.